This T cell receptor (beta chain) was obtained from a study of neurological immune-mediated disorders. This clonotype was detected ten times or more. Its antigen is unidentified. Synthesis of cDNA used 5'RACE (with 10-nucleotide random UMIs). TCRdb ran MiXCR on the 5' RACE reads and lists one entry per CDR3 protein. There are approximately 52,000 distinct CDR3 sequences in the sample; approximately 3.3% occur only once, and around 5.6% lies in the top ten. Findings and caveats of the study: No link was found between any clinical or MRI feature and the multiple sclerosis repertoire cluster. While HTLV-1-associated myelopathy showed the greatest TCR clonal expansion, multiple sclerosis showed the least, falling below healthy controls.

The germline V gene encodes CDR1 DFQATT and CDR2 SNEGSKA (reference sequence). The CDR3 is 16 residues long. The ends lost 5 bases at V and 0 bases at J; junction bases unmatched: 5. The chain carries TRBV20-1 and TRBJ1-5, with 12 positions matching TRBD1. The sequence derives from a man in his forties with multiple sclerosis. The specimen was PBMCs. This CDR3 is CSAGTGGFLSNQPQHF. The CDR3 DNA follows: TGCAGTGCTGGGACAGGGGGCTTTCTTAGCAATCAGCCCCAGCATTTT.